The rows below give T cell receptor beta chains drawn from one sample of a study of T-cell memory formation after mild COVID-19. A single record per CDR3 protein comes from TCRdb applying MiXCR to the 5' RACE reads. The sample consists of 200,000 to 300,000 distinct CDR3 sequences, roughly a tenth of them appearing once. The material sequenced was PBMCs or a T cell subset sorted from them (not recorded which). Receptors were obtained from a young man who had mild COVID-19 (a few samples of this study predate the infection). Cell type and time point are not known. CDR3s include the opening cysteine and the closing phenylalanine or tryptophan. The order of the fields is clone size, D gene, J gene, V gene, CDR3 protein, CDR3 DNA. The D gene is left open where the match is weak. Clone size is given for some rows only: seen once, a few or many times, or a class if the clone is expanded.

many	NA	TRBJ1-1	TRBV12-3/TRBV12-4	CASSSLGDTEAFF	TGTGCCAGCAGTTCCCTCGGTGACACTGAAGCTTTCTTT
NA	NA	TRBJ1-1	TRBV6-5	CASSYSTGATEAFF	TGTGCCAGCAGTTACTCGACTGGGGCCACTGAAGCTTTCTTT
few	NA	TRBJ1-1	TRBV29-1	CSVDPGHTEAFF	TGCAGCGTTGACCCGGGGCACACTGAAGCTTTCTTT
many	NA	TRBJ1-5	TRBV12-3/TRBV12-4	CASSSVRSQPQHF	TGTGCCAGCAGTTCCGTTAGAAGTCAGCCCCAGCATTTT
many	TRBD2	TRBJ2-3	TRBV3-1	CASSQESSGPTDTQYF	TGTGCCAGCAGCCAAGAGTCTAGCGGCCCCACAGATACGCAGTATTTT
NA	NA	TRBJ2-3	TRBV28	CASSFRGAHTDTQYF	TGTGCCAGCAGTTTTCGGGGGGCACACACAGATACGCAGTATTTT
NA	NA	TRBJ1-1	TRBV5-4	CASSLEGQNTEAFF	TGTGCCAGCAGCTTGGAGGGACAGAACACTGAAGCTTTCTTT
NA	TRBD1	TRBJ1-1	TRBV7-2	CASSLSLQGVTEAFF	TGTGCCAGCAGCTTATCTCTACAGGGGGTCACTGAAGCTTTCTTT
many	TRBD2	TRBJ2-1	TRBV5-1	CASSLETSGGSRRQFF	TGCGCCAGCAGCTTGGAGACTAGCGGGGGGTCCCGGCGGCAGTTCTTC
many	NA	TRBJ2-3	TRBV5-1	CASSLKGGTDTQYF	TGCGCCAGCAGCTTGAAAGGGGGCACAGATACGCAGTATTTT
NA	TRBD1	TRBJ2-7	TRBV13	CASSPDRGIEQYF	TGTGCCAGCAGCCCGGACAGGGGGATCGAGCAGTACTTC
few	NA	TRBJ1-4	TRBV9	CASSPGTLNEKLFF	TGTGCCAGCAGCCCCGGGACACTGAATGAAAAACTGTTTTTT